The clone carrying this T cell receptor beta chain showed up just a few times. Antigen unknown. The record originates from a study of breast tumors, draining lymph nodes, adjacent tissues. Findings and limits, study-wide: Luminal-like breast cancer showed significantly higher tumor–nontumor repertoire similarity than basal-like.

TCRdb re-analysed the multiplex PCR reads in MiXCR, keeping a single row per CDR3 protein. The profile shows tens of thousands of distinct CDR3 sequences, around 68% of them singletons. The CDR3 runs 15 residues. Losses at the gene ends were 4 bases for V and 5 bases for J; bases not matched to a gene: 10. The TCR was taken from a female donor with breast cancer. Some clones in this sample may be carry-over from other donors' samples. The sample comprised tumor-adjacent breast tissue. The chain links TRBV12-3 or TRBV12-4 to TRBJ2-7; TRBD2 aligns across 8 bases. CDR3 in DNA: TGTGCCAGCAGTTCCGAAGCGGGAGTAGGTCACGAGCAGTACTTC. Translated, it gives CASSSEAGVGHEQYF.